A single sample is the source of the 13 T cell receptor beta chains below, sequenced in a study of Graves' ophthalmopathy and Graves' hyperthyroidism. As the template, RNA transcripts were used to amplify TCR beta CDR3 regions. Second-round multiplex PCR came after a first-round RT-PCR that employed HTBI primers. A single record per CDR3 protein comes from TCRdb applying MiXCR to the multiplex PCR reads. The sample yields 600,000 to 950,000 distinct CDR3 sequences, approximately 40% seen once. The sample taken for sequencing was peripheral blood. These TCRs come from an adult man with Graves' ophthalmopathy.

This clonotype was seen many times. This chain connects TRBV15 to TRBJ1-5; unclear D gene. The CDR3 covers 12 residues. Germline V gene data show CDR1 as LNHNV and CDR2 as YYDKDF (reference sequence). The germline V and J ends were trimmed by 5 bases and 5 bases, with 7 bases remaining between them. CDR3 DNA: TGTGCCACCAGCGTCACCTATCAGCCCCAGCATTTT. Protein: CATSVTYQPQHF.

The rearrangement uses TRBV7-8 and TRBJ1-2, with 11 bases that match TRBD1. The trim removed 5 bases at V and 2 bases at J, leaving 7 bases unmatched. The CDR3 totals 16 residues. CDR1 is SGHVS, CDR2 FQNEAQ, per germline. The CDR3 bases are TGTGCCAGCAGCCCTGAGGGACAGGGGGGAAACTATGGCTACACCTTC. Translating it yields CASSPEGQGGNYGYTF.

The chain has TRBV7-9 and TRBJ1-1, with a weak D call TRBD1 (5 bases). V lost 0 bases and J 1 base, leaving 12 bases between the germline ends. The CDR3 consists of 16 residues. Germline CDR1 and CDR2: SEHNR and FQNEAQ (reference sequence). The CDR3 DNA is TGTGCCAGCAGCTTAGCGCGCCAGGGTCGGAACACTGAAGCTTTCTTT. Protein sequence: CASSLARQGRNTEAFF.

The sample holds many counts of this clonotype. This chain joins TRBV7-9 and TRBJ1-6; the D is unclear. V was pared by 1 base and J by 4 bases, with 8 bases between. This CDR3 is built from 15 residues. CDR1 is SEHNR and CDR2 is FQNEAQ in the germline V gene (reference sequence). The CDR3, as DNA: TGTGCCAGCAGCTTAGTGGCAGATTATAATTCACCCCTCCACTTT. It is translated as CASSLVADYNSPLHF. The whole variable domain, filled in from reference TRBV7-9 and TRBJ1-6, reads DTGVSQNPRHKITKRGQNVTFRCDPISEHNRLYWYRQTLGQGPEFLTYFQNEAQLEKSRLLSDRFSAERPKGSFSTLEIQRTEQGDSAMYLCASSLVADYNSPLHFGNGTRLTVT.

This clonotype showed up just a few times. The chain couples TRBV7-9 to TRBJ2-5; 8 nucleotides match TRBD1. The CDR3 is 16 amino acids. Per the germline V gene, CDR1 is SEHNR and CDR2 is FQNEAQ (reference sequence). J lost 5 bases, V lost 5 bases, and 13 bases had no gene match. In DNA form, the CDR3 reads TGTGCCAGCAGCCCCCCCTTGGACAGGGATCAGGAGACCCAGTACTTC. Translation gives CASSPPLDRDQETQYF.

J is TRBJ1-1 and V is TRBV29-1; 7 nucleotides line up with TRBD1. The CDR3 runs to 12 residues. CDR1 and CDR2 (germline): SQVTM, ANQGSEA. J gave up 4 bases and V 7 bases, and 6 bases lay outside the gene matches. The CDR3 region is CSDRQGVTEAFF. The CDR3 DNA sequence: TGCAGCGACCGACAGGGTGTCACTGAAGCTTTCTTT.

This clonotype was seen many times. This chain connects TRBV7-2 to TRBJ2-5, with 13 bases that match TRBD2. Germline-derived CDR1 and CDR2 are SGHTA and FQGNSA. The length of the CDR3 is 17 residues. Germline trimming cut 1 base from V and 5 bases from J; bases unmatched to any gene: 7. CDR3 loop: CASSLELAGGSAETQYF. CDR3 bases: TGTGCCAGCAGCTTAGAACTAGCGGGAGGGTCTGCCGAGACCCAGTACTTC.

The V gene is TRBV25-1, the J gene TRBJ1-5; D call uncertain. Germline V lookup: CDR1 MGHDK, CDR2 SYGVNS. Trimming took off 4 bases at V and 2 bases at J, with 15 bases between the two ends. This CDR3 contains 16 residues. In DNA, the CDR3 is TGTGCCAGCAGTGGGGGTGGCTGGGGAGGCAATCAGCCCCAGCATTTT. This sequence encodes CASSGGGWGGNQPQHF.

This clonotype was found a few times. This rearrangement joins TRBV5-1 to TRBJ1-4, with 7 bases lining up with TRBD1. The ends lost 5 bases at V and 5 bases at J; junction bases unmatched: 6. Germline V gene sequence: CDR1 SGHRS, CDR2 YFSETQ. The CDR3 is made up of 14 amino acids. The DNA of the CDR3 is TGCGCCAGCAGACCCGGGACAGTAAATGAAAAACTGTTTTTT. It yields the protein CASRPGTVNEKLFF.

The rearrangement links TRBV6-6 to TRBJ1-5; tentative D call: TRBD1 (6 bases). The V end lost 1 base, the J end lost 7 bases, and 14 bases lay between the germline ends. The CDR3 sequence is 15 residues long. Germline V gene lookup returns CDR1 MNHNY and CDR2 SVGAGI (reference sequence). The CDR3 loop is CASSYLGRGGQPQHF. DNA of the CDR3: TGTGCCAGCAGTTACTTGGGCAGGGGCGGGCAGCCCCAGCATTTT.

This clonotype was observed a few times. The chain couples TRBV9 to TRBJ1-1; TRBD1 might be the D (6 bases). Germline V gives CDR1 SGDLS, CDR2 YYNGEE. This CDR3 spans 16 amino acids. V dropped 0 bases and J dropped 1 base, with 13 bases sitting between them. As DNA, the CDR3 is TGTGCCAGCAGCGTAGGGGGGCGGCAGGAGAACACTGAAGCTTTCTTT. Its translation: CASSVGGRQENTEAFF.

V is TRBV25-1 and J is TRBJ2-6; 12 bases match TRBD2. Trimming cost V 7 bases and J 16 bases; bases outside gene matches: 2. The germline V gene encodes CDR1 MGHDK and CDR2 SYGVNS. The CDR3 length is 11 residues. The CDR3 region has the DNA TGTGCCAGCAAAGGACTAGCGGGACTGACTTTC. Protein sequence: CASKGLAGLTF.

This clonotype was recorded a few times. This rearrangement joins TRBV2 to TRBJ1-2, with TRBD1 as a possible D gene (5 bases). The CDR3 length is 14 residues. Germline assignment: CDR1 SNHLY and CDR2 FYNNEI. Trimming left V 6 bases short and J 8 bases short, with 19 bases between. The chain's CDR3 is CASSQLGGIVGYTF. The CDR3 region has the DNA TGTGCCAGCAGCCAGTTGGGGGGTATCGTCGGCTACACCTTC.